The clone carrying this T cell receptor (beta chain) was recorded at least ten times. The CDR3 spans 13 residues. V was shortened by 4 bases and J by 4 bases, with 11 bases between the two germline ends. Germline CDR1 SGHRS, CDR2 YFSETQ. While the first cohort had 600 to 750 subjects, the donors belonged to the separate validation cohort of over a hundred subjects. This entry belongs to a study of cytomegalovirus exposure and HLA in healthy donors. Sequenced by immunoSEQ multiplex PCR; TCRdb stores in-frame clones only, minus some. The table shows tens of thousands of clones, with 75% to 95% occurring only once.

This chain uses TRBV5-1 with TRBJ1-2; D might be TRBD1 (6 bases). Specimen: PBMCs. The sequence derives from a man younger than 35 in good health and CMV-seronegative. CDR3 residues: CASSQGQIYGYTF. The CDR3 nucleotides are TGCGCCAGCAGCCAAGGACAGATCTATGGCTACACCTTC.